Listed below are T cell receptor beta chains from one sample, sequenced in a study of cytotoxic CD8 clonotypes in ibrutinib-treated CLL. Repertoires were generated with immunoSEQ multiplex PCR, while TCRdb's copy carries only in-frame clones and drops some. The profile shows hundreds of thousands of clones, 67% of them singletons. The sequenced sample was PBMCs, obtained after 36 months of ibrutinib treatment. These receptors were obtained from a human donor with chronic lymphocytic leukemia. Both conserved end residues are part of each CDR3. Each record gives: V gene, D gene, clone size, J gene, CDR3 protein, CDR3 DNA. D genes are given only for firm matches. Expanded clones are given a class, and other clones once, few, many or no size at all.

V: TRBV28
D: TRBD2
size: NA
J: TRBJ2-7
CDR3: CASTTEFTAGGSYEQYF
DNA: TGTGCCAGCACCACCGAGTTTACTGCGGGAGGATCCTACGAGCAGTACTTC

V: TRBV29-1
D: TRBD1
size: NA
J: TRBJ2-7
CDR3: CSVWTGTYEQYF
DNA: TGCAGCGTATGGACAGGGACCTACGAGCAGTACTTC

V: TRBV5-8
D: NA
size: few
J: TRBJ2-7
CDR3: CASFDYSYEQYF
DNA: TGTGCCAGCTTCGACTACTCCTACGAGCAGTACTTC

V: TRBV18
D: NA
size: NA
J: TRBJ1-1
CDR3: CASSQGLGILNTEAFF
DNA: TGTGCCAGCTCACAGGGCCTAGGGATCTTGAACACTGAAGCTTTCTTT

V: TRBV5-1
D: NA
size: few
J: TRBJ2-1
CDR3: CASSLNGGSSYNEQFF
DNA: TGCGCCAGCAGCTTGAATGGCGGTTCCTCCTACAATGAGCAGTTCTTC

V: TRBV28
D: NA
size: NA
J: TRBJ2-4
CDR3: CASSPSGRIAKNIQYF
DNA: TGTGCCAGCAGTCCCTCCGGACGGATAGCCAAAAACATTCAGTACTTC

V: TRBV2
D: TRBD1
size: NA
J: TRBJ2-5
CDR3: CASSDVIRDREETQYF
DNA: TGTGCCAGCAGTGACGTAATCCGGGACAGGGAGGAGACCCAGTACTTC

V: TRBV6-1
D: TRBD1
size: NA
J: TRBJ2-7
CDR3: CASSVNRGIYEQYF
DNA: TGTGCCAGCAGTGTGAACAGGGGGATCTACGAGCAGTACTTC

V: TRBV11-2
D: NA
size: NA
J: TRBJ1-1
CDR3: CASSSLTGHTEAFF
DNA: TGTGCCAGCAGCTCCCTTACAGGGCACACTGAAGCTTTCTTT

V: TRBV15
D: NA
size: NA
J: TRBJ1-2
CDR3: CATSRATVDPYGYTF
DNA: TGTGCCACCAGCAGGGCTACAGTCGACCCTTATGGCTACACCTTC

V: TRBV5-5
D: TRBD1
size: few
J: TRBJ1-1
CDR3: CASSAWDRGQTEAFF
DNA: TGTGCCAGCAGCGCCTGGGACAGGGGGCAAACTGAAGCTTTCTTT

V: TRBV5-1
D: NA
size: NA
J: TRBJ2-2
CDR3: CASSLGGPTGELFF
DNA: TGCGCCAGCAGCTTGGGGGGCCCCACCGGGGAGCTGTTTTTT

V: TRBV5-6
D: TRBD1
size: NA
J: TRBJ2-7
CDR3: CASSVVRTGGSYEQYF
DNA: TGTGCCAGCAGCGTAGTCCGGACAGGGGGCTCCTACGAGCAGTACTTC

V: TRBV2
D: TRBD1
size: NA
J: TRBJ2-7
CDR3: CASSYLTGIEQYF
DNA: TGTGCCAGCAGCTACCTGACAGGGATCGAGCAGTACTTC

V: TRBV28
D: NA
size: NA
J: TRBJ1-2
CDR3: CASSYSDIGYTF
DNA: TGTGCCAGCAGTTACAGTGATATTGGCTACACCTTC

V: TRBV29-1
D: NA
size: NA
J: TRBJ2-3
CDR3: CSVINRARTDTQYF
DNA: TGCAGCGTCATAAACAGGGCACGCACAGATACGCAGTATTTT

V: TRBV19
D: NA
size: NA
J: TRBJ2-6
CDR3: CASSMAGYSGANVLTF
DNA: TGTGCCAGTAGTATGGCAGGGTACTCTGGGGCCAACGTCCTGACTTTC

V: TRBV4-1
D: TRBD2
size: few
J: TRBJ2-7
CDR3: CASSQDPRLAAYEQYF
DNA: TGCGCCAGCAGCCAAGATCCGAGACTAGCGGCCTACGAGCAGTACTTC

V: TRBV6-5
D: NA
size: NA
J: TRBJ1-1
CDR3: CASSTPTVNTEAFF
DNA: TGTGCCAGCAGTACCCCGACAGTGAACACTGAAGCTTTCTTT

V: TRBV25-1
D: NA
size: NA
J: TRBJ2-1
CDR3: CASSVPHEQFF
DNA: TGTGCCAGCAGCGTCCCCCATGAGCAGTTCTTC

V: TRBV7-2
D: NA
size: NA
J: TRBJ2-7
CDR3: CASSLALSAYEQYF
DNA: TGTGCCAGCAGCTTAGCGTTGTCAGCCTACGAGCAGTACTTC

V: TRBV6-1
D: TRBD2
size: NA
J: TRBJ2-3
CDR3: CASRQTSGGAGTQYF
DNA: TGTGCCAGCAGACAGACTAGCGGGGGGGCGGGTACGCAGTATTTT

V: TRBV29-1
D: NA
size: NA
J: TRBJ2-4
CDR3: CSVFSDWGNIQYF
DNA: TGCAGCGTCTTTAGCGACTGGGGAAACATTCAGTACTTC

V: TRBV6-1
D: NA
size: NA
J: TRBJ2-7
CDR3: CASSPGRGGHEQYF
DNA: TGTGCCAGCAGCCCCGGCAGAGGTGGCCACGAGCAGTACTTC

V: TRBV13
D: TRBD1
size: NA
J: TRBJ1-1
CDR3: CASSLGNRDRGGAGTEAFF
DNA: TGTGCCAGCAGCCTTGGGAACAGGGACAGGGGCGGAGCGGGCACTGAAGCTTTCTTT

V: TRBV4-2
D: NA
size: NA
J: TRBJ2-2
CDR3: CASSQGLSGGELFF
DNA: TGTGCCAGCAGCCAAGGGTTATCTGGCGGGGAGCTGTTTTTT

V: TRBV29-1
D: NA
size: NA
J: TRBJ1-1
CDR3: CSDGGRDKKNTEAFF
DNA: TGCAGCGATGGGGGGAGGGACAAGAAGAACACTGAAGCTTTCTTT

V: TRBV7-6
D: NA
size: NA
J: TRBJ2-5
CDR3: CASSLVAATGVETQYF
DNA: TGTGCCAGCAGCTTAGTAGCGGCTACAGGGGTTGAGACCCAGTACTTC

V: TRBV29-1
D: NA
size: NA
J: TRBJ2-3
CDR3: CSVGGPGFGTDTQYF
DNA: TGCAGCGTTGGGGGCCCAGGTTTCGGCACAGATACGCAGTATTTT

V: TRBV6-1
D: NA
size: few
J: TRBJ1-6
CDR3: CASSESGGGTLHF
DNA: TGTGCCAGCAGTGAGTCAGGAGGGGGGACCCTCCACTTT

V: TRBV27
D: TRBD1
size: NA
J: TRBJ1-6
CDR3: CASSPRDSNSPLHF
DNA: TGTGCCAGCAGTCCTAGGGACAGTAATTCACCCCTCCACTTT

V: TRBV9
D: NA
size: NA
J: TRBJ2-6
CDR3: CASSPWTYHSGANVLTF
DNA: TGTGCCAGCAGCCCTTGGACCTACCACTCTGGGGCCAACGTCCTGACTTTC

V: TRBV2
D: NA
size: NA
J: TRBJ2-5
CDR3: CASSGPRQETQYF
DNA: TGTGCCAGCAGTGGCCCCAGGCAAGAGACCCAGTACTTC

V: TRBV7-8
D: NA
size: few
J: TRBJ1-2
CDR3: CASSLALGIYGYTF
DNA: TGTGCCAGCAGCTTAGCGCTGGGAATCTATGGCTACACCTTC

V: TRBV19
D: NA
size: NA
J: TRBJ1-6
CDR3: CASSIDTDSPLHF
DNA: TGTGCCAGTAGTATAGACACTGATTCACCCCTCCACTTT

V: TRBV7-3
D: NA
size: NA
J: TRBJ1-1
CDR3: CASSPPWGGTEAFF
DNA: TGTGCCAGCAGCCCCCCCTGGGGTGGCACTGAAGCTTTCTTT

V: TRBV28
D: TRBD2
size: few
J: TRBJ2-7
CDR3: CASSLFSGGPYEQYF
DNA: TGTGCCAGCAGTCTTTTTTCGGGAGGGCCTTACGAGCAGTACTTC

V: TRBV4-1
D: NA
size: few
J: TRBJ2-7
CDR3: CASSPIGGYEQYF
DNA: TGCGCCAGCAGCCCGATCGGGGGATACGAGCAGTACTTC

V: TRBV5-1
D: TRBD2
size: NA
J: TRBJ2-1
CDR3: CASSLRTSGEQFF
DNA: TGCGCCAGCAGCTTGCGGACTAGCGGCGAGCAGTTCTTC

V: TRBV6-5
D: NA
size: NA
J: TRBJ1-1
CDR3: CASSTHSLKGTEAFF
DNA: TGTGCCAGCAGCACTCACAGCCTAAAGGGCACTGAAGCTTTCTTT

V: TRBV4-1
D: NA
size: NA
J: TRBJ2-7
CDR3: CASSQELVTYEQYF
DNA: TGCGCCAGCAGCCAAGAGTTGGTTACCTACGAGCAGTACTTC

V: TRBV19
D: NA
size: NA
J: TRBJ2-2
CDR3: CASSPDSHTGELFF
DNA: TGTGCCAGTAGCCCCGACAGTCACACCGGGGAGCTGTTTTTT

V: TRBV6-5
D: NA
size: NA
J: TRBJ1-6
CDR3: CASSYSEGKDSPLHF
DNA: TGTGCCAGCAGTTACTCGGAGGGGAAGGATTCACCCCTCCACTTT

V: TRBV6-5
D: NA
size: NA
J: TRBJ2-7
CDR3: CASSYYQPPYEQYF
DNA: TGTGCCAGCAGTTACTATCAACCCCCCTACGAGCAGTACTTC

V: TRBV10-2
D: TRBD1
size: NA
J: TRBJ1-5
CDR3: CASSESDRGSDQPQHF
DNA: TGCGCCAGCAGTGAGTCAGACAGGGGGTCGGATCAGCCCCAGCATTTT

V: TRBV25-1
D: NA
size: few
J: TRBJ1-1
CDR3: CASSVGRPNTEAFF
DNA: TGTGCCAGCAGTGTCGGACGGCCGAACACTGAAGCTTTCTTT

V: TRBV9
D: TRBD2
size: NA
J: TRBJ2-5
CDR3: CASSDIAGGRETQYF
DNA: TGTGCCAGCAGCGACATAGCGGGGGGGCGGGAGACCCAGTACTTC

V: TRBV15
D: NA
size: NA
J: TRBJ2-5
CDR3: CATSRLSFTVGETQYF
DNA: TGTGCCACCAGCAGGTTATCTTTCACGGTTGGGGAGACCCAGTACTTC

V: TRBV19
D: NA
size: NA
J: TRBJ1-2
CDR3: CASSMGGRGYGYTF
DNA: TGTGCCAGTAGTATGGGGGGCCGGGGGTATGGCTACACCTTC

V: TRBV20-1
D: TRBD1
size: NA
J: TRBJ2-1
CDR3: CSASWTGWQFF
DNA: TGCAGTGCTAGCTGGACAGGGTGGCAGTTCTTC

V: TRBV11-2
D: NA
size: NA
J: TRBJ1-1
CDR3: CASSFIHSMNTEAFF
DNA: TGTGCCAGCAGCTTCATCCATTCAATGAACACTGAAGCTTTCTTT

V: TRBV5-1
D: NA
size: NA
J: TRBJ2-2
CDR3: CASSLPGRWDSGELFF
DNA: TGCGCCAGCAGCCTTCCGGGACGGTGGGATTCCGGGGAGCTGTTTTTT

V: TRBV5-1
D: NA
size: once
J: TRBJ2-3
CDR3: CASSSRAPDTQYF
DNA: TGCGCCAGCAGCTCCCGGGCCCCAGATACGCAGTATTTT